Listed below are T cell receptor beta chains from one sample, sequenced in a study of blood T cell repertoires in COVID-19. Some clones are missing from TCRdb's copy, which holds only in-frame ones; the method was immunoSEQ multiplex PCR. The sample has tens of thousands of clones; 91% are singletons. The specimen sequenced was peripheral blood. The receptors derive from a human donor in a cohort sampled during active COVID-19. CDR3s include the opening cysteine and the closing phenylalanine or tryptophan. Fields, in order: J gene, D gene, V gene, CDR3 protein, CDR3 DNA. D genes are given only for firm matches.

TRBJ1-2	-	TRBV18	CASSPEEGRLYGYTF	TGTGCCAGCTCACCGGAGGAGGGACGCCTCTATGGCTACACCTTC
TRBJ1-2	TRBD1	TRBV3-1/TRBV3-2	CASSQEGTATNYGYTF	TGTGCCAGCAGCCAAGAGGGGACAGCTACTAACTATGGCTACACCTTC
TRBJ1-1	TRBD1	TRBV4-2	CASSQSVDREISEAFF	TGTGCCAGCAGCCAGAGCGTCGACAGGGAAATTTCAGAAGCTTTCTTT
TRBJ2-7	TRBD2	TRBV5-1	CASSSTGTSGYEQYF	TGCGCCAGCAGCAGTACCGGGACTAGCGGCTACGAGCAGTACTTC
TRBJ2-3	-	TRBV5-1	CASSLSLNSGDTQYF	TGCGCCAGCAGCTTGTCGCTGAATTCGGGAGATACGCAGTATTTT
TRBJ2-2	TRBD1	TRBV11-3	CASSRQGNTGELFF	TGTGCCAGCAGCCGACAGGGAAACACCGGGGAGCTGTTTTTT
TRBJ1-6	-	TRBV7-8	CASSTGLDSPLHF	TGTGCCAGCAGCACAGGGCTCGATTCACCCCTCCACTTT
TRBJ1-5	-	TRBV13	CASSTREGGNQPQHF	TGTGCCAGCAGCACTCGGGAGGGGGGGAATCAGCCCCAGCATTTT
TRBJ2-3	TRBD2	TRBV19	CASSIELAGNQYF	TGTGCCAGTAGTATCGAACTAGCGGGAAATCAGTATTTT
TRBJ2-7	TRBD2	TRBV12-3/TRBV12-4	CASSFAGGSEQYF	TGTGCCAGCAGTTTCGCGGGGGGCTCCGAGCAGTACTTC
TRBJ1-3	-	TRBV24-1	CATKNGPGMTGNTIYF	TGTGCCACCAAGAATGGGCCAGGGATGACTGGAAACACCATATATTTT
TRBJ1-1	TRBD1	TRBV4-3	CASSQEAGGWNTEAFF	TGCGCCAGCAGCCAAGAGGCAGGGGGATGGAACACTGAAGCTTTCTTT
TRBJ2-2	TRBD2	TRBV3-1/TRBV3-2	CASSLAGVDTGELFF	TGTGCCAGCAGCCTAGCGGGGGTTGACACCGGGGAGCTGTTTTTT
TRBJ1-6	-	TRBV7-3	CASSPFLHF	TGTGCCAGCAGCCCATTCCTCCACTTT
TRBJ1-2	-	TRBV21-1	CASSKVGERGPRRDSPNYGYTF	TGTGCCAGCAGCAAAGTTGGTGAAAGGGGTCCTAGGCGAGACAGCCCTAACTATGGCTACACCTTC